What follows is one T cell receptor (beta chain) and its context. This entry is derived from a study of blood T cell repertoires in COVID-19. Overall study: Samples representing acute and convalescent COVID-19 were sourced from the United States, Italy and Spain. T cells, B-cell-depleted T cells, or PBMCs provided the cDNA or gDNA that served as material.

Original processing notes: Reference gene primer amplification yielded estimated nucleated cell counts. TCRdb keeps only in-frame clones here, not all; method: immunoSEQ multiplex PCR. That table is the source of V, J and clone size, and D and trimming were worked out from the DNA. The repertoire holds some 250,000 clones, roughly four fifths seen once, with around 3.4% in the top ten. This CDR3 region has 14 residues. The germline V gene has CDR1 LGHDT and CDR2 YNNKEL (reference sequence). Unmatched junction bases numbered 6, after V lost 4 bases and J lost 5 bases. The sample was peripheral blood. The TCR sequence derives from a woman under 30 with acute or convalescent COVID-19. The genes are TRBV3-1 (or the pseudogene TRBV3-2) and TRBJ2-5; 8 bases agree with TRBD1. The chain's CDR3 is CASSPDRGWETQYF. As DNA, the CDR3 is TGTGCCAGCAGCCCCGACAGGGGTTGGGAGACCCAGTACTTC.